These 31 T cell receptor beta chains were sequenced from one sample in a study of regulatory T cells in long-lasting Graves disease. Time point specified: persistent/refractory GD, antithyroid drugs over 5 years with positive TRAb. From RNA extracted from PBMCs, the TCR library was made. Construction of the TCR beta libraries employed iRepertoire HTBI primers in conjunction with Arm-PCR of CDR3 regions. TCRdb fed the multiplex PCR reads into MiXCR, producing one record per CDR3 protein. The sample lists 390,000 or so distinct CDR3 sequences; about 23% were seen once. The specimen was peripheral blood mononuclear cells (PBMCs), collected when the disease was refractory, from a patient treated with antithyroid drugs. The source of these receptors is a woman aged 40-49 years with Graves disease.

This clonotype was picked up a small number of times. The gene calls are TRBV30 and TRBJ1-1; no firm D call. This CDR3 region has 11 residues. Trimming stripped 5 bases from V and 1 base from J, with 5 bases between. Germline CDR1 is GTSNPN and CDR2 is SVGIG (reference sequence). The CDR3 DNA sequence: TGTGCCTGGTCCACGAACACTGAAGCTTTCTTT. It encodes CAWSTNTEAFF. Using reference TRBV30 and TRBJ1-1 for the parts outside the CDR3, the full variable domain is SQTIHQWPATLVQPVGSPLSLECTVEGTSNPNLYWYRQAAGRGLQLLFYSVGIGQISSEVPQNLSASRPQDRQFILSSKKLLLSDSGFYLCAWSTNTEAFFGQGTRLTVV.

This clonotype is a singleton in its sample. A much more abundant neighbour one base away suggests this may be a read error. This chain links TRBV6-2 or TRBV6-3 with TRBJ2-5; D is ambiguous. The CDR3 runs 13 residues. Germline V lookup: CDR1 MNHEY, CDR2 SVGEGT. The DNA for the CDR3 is TGTGCCAGCAGTATGTACTTACAAGGGACCCAGTACTTC. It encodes CASSMYLQGTQYF.

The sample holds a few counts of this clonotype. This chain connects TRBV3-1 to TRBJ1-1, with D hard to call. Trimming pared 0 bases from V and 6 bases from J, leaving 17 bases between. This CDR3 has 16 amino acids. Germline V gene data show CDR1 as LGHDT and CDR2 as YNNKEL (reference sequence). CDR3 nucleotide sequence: TGTGCCAGCAGCCAAGATTCTTCAGTCTTAGGCGCTGAAGCTTTCTTT. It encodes CASSQDSSVLGAEAFF.

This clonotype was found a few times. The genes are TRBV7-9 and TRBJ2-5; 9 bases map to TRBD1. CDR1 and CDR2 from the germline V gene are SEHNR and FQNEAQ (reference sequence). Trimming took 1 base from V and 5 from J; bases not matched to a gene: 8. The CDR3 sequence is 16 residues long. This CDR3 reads CASSLVGTGTRETQYF. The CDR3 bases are TGTGCCAGCAGCTTAGTCGGGACAGGGACTCGGGAGACCCAGTACTTC.

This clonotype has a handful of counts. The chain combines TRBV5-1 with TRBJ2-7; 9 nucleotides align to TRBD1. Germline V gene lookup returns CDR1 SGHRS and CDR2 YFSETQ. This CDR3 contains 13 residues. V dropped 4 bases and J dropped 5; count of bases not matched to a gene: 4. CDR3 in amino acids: CASSPDRGHEQYF. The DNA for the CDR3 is TGCGCCAGCAGCCCGGACAGGGGCCACGAGCAGTACTTC. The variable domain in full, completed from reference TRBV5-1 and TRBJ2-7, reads KAGVTQTPRYLIKTRGQQVTLSCSPISGHRSVSWYQQTPGQGLQFLFEYFSETQRNKGNFPGRFSGRQFSNSRSEMNVSTLELGDSALYLCASSPDRGHEQYFGPGTRLTVT.

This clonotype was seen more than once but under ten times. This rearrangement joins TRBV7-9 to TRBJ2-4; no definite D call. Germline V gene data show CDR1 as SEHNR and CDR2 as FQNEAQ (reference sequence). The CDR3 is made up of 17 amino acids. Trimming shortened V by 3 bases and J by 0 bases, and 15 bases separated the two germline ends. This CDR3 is CASSFFGRASAKNIQYF. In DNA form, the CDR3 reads TGTGCCAGCAGCTTTTTCGGTCGCGCTTCAGCCAAAAACATTCAGTACTTC.

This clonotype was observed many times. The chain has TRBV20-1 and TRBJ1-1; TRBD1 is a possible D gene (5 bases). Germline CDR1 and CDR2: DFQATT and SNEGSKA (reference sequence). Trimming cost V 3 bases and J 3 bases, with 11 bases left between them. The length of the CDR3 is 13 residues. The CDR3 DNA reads TGCAGTGCTAGGTACAGGAGATACACTGAAGCTTTCTTT. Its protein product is CSARYRRYTEAFF.

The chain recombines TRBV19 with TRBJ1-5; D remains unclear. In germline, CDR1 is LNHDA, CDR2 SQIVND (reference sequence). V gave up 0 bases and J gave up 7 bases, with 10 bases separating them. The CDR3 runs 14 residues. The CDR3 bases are TGTGCCAGTAGTATAGAAAGAGGGAGGCAGCCCCAGCATTTT. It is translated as CASSIERGRQPQHF.

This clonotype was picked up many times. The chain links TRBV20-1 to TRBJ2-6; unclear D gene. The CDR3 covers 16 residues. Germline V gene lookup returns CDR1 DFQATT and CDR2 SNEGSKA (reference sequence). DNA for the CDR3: TGCAGCGCCCATCCAGGCTCAGGTGCTGGGGCCAACGTCCTGACTTTC. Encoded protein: CSAHPGSGAGANVLTF.

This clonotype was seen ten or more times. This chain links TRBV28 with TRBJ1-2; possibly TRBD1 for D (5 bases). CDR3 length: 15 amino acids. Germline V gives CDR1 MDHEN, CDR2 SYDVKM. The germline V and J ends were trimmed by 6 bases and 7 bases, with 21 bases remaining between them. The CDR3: CASRSTFGAPRGYTF. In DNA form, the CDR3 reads TGTGCCAGCAGATCTACGTTTGGGGCGCCCCGTGGCTACACCTTC.

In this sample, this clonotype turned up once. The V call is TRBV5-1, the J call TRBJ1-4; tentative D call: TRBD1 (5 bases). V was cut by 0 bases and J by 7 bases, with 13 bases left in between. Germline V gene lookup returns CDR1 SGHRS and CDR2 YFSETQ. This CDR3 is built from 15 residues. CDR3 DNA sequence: TGCGCCAGCAGCTTGGGGGGGATTGGAGGTGAAAAACTGTTTTTT. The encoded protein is CASSLGGIGGEKLFF. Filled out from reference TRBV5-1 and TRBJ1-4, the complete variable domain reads KAGVTQTPRYLIKTRGQQVTLSCSPISGHRSVSWYQQTPGQGLQFLFEYFSETQRNKGNFPGRFSGRQFSNSRSEMNVSTLELGDSALYLCASSLGGIGGEKLFFGSGTQLSVL.

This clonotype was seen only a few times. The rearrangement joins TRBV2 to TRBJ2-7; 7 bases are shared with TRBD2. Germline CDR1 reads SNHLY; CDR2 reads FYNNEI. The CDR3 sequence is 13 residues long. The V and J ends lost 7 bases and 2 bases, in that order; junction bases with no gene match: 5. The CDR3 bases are TGTGCCAGCACGAGGGACTATACCTACGAGCAGTACTTC. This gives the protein CASTRDYTYEQYF.

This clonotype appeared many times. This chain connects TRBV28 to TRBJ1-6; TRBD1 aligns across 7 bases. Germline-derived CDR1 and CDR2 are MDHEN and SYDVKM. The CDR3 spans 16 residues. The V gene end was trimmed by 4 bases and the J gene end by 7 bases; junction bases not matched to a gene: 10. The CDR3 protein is CASSSIRTGVNSPLHF. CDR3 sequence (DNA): TGTGCCAGCAGTTCCATCCGGACAGGCGTCAATTCACCCCTCCACTTT. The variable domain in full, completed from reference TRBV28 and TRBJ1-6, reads DVKVTQSSRYLVKRTGEKVFLECVQDMDHENMFWYRQDPGLGLRLIYFSYDVKMKEKGDIPEGYSVSREKKERFSLILESASTNQTSMYLCASSSIRTGVNSPLHFGNGTRLTVT.

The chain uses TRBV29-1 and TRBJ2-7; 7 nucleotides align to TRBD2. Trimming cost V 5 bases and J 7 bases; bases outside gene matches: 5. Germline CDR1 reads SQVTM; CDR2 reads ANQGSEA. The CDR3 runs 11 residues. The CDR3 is CSVSDGGEQYF. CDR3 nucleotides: TGCAGCGTTTCGGACGGGGGGGAGCAGTACTTC.

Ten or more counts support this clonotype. CDR3 nucleotides: TGTGCCAGCAGCCCGCTCCGGGACAGAAGGGAAAAACTGTTTTTT. It translates to CASSPLRDRREKLFF. The chain recombines TRBV11-2 with TRBJ1-4; 7 nucleotides agree with TRBD1. Germline V gene lookup returns CDR1 SGHAT and CDR2 FQNNGV. V dropped 5 bases and J dropped 8; count of bases not matched to a gene: 11. The CDR3 is 15 residues long. The full variable domain, in which reference TRBV11-2 and TRBJ1-4 provide the parts outside the CDR3, is EAGVAQSPRYKIIEKRQSVAFWCNPISGHATLYWYQQILGQGPKLLIQFQNNGVVDDSQLPKDRFSAERLKGVDSTLKIQPAKLEDSAVYLCASSPLRDRREKLFFGSGTQLSVL.

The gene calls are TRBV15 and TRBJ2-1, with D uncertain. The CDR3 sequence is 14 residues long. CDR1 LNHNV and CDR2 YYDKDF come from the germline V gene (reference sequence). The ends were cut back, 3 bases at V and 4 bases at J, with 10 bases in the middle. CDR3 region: CATSSELFYNEQFF. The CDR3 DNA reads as TGTGCCACCAGCAGTGAACTGTTTTACAATGAGCAGTTCTTC. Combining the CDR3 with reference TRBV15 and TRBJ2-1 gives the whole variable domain DAMVIQNPRYQVTQFGKPVTLSCSQTLNHNVMYWYQQKSSQAPKLLFHYYDKDFNNEADTPDNFQSRRPNTSFCFLDIRSPGLGDTAMYLCATSSELFYNEQFFGPGTRLTVL.

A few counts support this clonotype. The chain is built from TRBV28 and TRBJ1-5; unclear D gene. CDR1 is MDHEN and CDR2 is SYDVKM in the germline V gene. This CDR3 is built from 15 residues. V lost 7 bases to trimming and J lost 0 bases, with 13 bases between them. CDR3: CASTLGPFSNQPQHF. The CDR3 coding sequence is TGTGCCAGCACCCTCGGTCCTTTTAGCAATCAGCCCCAGCATTTT.

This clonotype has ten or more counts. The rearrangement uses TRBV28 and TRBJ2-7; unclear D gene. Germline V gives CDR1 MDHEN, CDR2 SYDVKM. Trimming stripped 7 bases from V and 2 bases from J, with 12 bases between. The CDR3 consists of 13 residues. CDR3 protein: CASTLDGAYEQYF. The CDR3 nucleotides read TGTGCCAGCACCTTAGACGGAGCCTACGAGCAGTACTTC.

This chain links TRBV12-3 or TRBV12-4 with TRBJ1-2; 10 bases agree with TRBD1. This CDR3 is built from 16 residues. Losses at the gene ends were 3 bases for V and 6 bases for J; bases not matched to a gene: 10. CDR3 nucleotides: TGTGCCAGCAGTTTCAGGCCGGGCGGACAGGGGGATGGCTACACCTTC. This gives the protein CASSFRPGGQGDGYTF.

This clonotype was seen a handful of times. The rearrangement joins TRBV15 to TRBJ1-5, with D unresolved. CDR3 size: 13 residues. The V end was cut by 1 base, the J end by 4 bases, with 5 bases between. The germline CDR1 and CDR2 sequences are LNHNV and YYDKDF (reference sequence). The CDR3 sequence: CATSRVANQPQHF. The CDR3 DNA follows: TGTGCCACCAGCAGAGTCGCGAATCAGCCCCAGCATTTT.

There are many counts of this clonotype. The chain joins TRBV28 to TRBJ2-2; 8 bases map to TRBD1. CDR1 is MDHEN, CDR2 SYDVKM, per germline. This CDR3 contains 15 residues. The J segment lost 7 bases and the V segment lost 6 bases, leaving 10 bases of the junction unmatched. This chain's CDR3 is CASSPQQGAFGELFF. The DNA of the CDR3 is TGTGCCAGCAGCCCCCAGCAGGGGGCTTTCGGGGAGCTGTTTTTT. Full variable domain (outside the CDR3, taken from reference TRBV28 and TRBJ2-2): DVKVTQSSRYLVKRTGEKVFLECVQDMDHENMFWYRQDPGLGLRLIYFSYDVKMKEKGDIPEGYSVSREKKERFSLILESASTNQTSMYLCASSPQQGAFGELFFGEGSRLTVL.

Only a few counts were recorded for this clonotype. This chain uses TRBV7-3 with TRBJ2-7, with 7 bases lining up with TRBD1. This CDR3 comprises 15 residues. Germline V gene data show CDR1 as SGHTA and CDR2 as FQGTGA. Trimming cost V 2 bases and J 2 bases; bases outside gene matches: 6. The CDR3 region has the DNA TGTGCCAGCAGCTTAGCCGGGACAGTCCCCTACGAGCAGTACTTC. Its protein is CASSLAGTVPYEQYF.

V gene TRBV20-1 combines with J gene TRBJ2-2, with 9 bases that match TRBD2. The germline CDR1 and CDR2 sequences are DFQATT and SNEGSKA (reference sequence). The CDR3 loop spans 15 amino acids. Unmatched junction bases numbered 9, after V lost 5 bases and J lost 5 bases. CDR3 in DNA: TGCAGTGCTCTGGGACTAGCAGAGGGGACCGGGGAGCTGTTTTTT. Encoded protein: CSALGLAEGTGELFF.

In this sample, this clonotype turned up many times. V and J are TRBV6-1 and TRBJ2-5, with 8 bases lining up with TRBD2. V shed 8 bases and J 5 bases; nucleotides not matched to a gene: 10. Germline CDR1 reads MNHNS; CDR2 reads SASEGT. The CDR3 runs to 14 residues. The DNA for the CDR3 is TGTGCCAGCGGACCGGGACTAGTGTCGGAGACCCAGTACTTC. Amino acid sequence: CASGPGLVSETQYF.

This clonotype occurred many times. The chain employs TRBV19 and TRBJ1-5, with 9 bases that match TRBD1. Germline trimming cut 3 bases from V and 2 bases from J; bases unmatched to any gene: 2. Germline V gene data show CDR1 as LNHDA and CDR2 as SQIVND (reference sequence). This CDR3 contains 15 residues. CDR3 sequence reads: CASSIGDRGNQPQHF. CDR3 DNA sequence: TGTGCCAGTAGTATTGGGGACAGGGGCAATCAGCCCCAGCATTTT.

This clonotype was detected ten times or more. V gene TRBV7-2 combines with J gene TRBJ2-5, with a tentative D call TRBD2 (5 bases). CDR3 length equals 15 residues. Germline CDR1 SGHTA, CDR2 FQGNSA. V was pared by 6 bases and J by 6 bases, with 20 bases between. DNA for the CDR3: TGTGCCAGCAGTTCTGGTGGAGGAGCTCGTCAGACCCAGTACTTC. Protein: CASSSGGGARQTQYF.

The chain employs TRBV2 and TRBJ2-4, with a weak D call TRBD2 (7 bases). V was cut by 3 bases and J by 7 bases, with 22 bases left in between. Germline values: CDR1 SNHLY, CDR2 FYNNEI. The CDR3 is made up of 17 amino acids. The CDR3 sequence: CASSEWGGAGDHNIQYF. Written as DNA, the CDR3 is TGTGCCAGCAGTGAGTGGGGGGGCGCCGGTGACCACAACATTCAGTACTTC. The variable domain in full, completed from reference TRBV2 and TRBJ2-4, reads EPEVTQTPSHQVTQMGQEVILRCVPISNHLYFYWYRQILGQKVEFLVSFYNNEISEKSEIFDDQFSVERPDGSNFTLKIRSTKLEDSAMYFCASSEWGGAGDHNIQYFGAGTRLSVL.

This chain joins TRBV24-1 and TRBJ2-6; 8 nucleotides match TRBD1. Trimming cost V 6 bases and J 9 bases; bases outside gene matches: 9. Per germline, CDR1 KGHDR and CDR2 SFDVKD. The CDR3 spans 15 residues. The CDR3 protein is CATSRTGTQSNVLTF. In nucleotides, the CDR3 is TGTGCCACCAGTCGGACAGGGACTCAGAGCAACGTCCTGACTTTC.

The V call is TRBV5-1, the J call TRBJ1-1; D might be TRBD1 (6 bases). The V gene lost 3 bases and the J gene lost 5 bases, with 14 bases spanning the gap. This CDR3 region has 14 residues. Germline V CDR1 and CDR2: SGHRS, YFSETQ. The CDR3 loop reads CASSWWGQETEAFF. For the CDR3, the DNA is TGCGCCAGCAGCTGGTGGGGGCAGGAGACTGAAGCTTTCTTT.

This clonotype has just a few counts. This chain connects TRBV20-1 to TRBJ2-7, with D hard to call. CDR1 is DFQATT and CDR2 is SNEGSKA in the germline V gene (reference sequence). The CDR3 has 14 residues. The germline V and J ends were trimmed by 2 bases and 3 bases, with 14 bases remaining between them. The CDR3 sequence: CSARRRWEYYEQYF. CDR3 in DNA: TGCAGTGCTAGAAGACGGTGGGAATACTACGAGCAGTACTTC.

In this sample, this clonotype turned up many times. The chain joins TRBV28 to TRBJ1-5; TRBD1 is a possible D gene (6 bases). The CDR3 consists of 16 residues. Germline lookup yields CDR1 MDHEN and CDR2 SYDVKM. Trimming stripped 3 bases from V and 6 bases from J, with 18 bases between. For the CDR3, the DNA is TGTGCCAGCAGTTTTCGATTACAGGGTAACAGTCAGCCCCAGCATTTT. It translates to CASSFRLQGNSQPQHF.